One and the same sample provided the 22 T cell receptor beta chains below, sequenced in a study of blood T cell repertoires in COVID-19. Only in-frame clones appear in the TCRdb table, and some are missing; sequencing was by immunoSEQ multiplex PCR. The sample consists of under 200,000 clones, approximately 90% of them appearing once. The sample comprised peripheral blood. These receptors were taken from a man in his forties with active or convalescent COVID-19.

This clone showed up just once. The chain uses TRBV6-5 and TRBJ2-5; D may be TRBD2 (6 bases). Per germline, CDR1 MNHEY and CDR2 SVGAGI. V was shortened by 6 bases and J by 1 base, with 15 bases between the two germline ends. This CDR3 spans 15 amino acids. Here the CDR3 reads CASSATGGFQETQYF. In nucleotides, the CDR3 is TGTGCCAGCAGCGCGACTGGAGGGTTCCAAGAGACCCAGTACTTC.

The V and J genes are TRBV6-2 or TRBV6-3 and TRBJ2-7; tentative D call: TRBD1 (6 bases). CDR3 length: 13 amino acids. The germline V gene has CDR1 MNHEY and CDR2 SVGEGT. The ends were cut back, 2 bases at V and 4 bases at J, with 9 bases in the middle. Written as DNA, the CDR3 is TGTGCCAGCAGTTACCGGGACACGTACGAGCAGTACTTC. Its protein is CASSYRDTYEQYF.

The rearrangement joins TRBV6-5 to TRBJ1-3; 8 bases are shared with TRBD1. The CDR3 runs 13 residues. Germline V lookup: CDR1 MNHEY, CDR2 SVGAGI. The V and J ends lost 5 bases and 8 bases, in that order; junction bases with no gene match: 5. Here the CDR3 DNA reads TGTGCCAGCAGTCGGACAGGGAGTGACACCATATATTTT. This translates into CASSRTGSDTIYF.

The chain links TRBV11-2 to TRBJ2-7; 8 nucleotides line up with TRBD1. Germline values: CDR1 SGHAT, CDR2 FQNNGV. Losses at the gene ends were 4 bases for V and 3 bases for J; bases not matched to a gene: 11. The CDR3 sequence is 16 residues long. The CDR3, as DNA: TGTGCCAGCAGCTCTGGACAGGGCGGACTGGTCTACGAGCAGTACTTC. It codes for CASSSGQGGLVYEQYF.

The V call is TRBV5-1, the J call TRBJ1-1; 8 positions match TRBD1. Germline CDR1 and CDR2: SGHRS and YFSETQ. The CDR3 spans 14 residues. J lost 2 bases, V lost 4 bases, and 4 bases had no gene match. This CDR3 reads CASSRQGLNTEAFF. The CDR3 DNA sequence: TGCGCCAGCAGCCGACAGGGGCTAAACACTGAAGCTTTCTTT.

This chain uses TRBV27 with TRBJ1-1; TRBD1 agrees at 9 bases. The CDR3 runs to 16 residues. J was trimmed by 4 bases and V by 5 bases; bases with no gene match: 11. Germline CDR1 and CDR2: MNHEY and SMNVEV (reference sequence). The DNA of the CDR3 is TGTGCCAGCAGTACCGGGACAGGGTTTCAAGGCACTGAAGCTTTCTTT. This translates into CASSTGTGFQGTEAFF.

The chain carries TRBV19 and TRBJ1-2; D unclear. Germline CDR1 LNHDA, CDR2 SQIVND (reference sequence). The CDR3 is 13 amino acids. Trimming removed 6 bases at V and 6 bases at J, with 14 bases between. Written as DNA, the CDR3 is TGTGCCAGTAGGTTGGAACCTCGGGATGGCTACACCTTC. This sequence encodes CASRLEPRDGYTF.

The V and J genes are TRBV7-8 and TRBJ1-2; D not certain. The CDR3 sequence is 12 residues long. Trimming removed 1 base from V and 5 bases from J, with 5 bases in between. Germline V gene data show CDR1 as SGHVS and CDR2 as FQNEAQ. CDR3 amino acids: CASSLDRYGYTF. DNA of the CDR3: TGTGCCAGCAGCTTAGATCGGTATGGCTACACCTTC. Complete variable domain (other parts from reference TRBV7-8 and TRBJ1-2): GAGVSQSPRYKVAKRGQDVALRCDPISGHVSLFWYQQALGQGPEFLTYFQNEAQLDKSGLPSDRFFAERPEGSVSTLKIQRTQQEDSAVYLCASSLDRYGYTFGSGTRLTVV.

V is TRBV18 and J is TRBJ1-3; D unresolved. Trimming stripped 2 bases from V and 1 base from J, with 12 bases between. The CDR3 has 16 amino acids. Germline CDR1 KGHSH, CDR2 LQKENI. CDR3 nucleotide sequence: TGTGCCAGCTCACCAACCCTCCAGGAATCTGGAAACACCATATATTTT. Amino acids: CASSPTLQESGNTIYF.

V is TRBV19 and J is TRBJ2-5, with TRBD1 matching 12 bases. The V gene end was trimmed by 7 bases and the J gene end by 4 bases; junction bases not matched to a gene: 7. CDR1 and CDR2 from the germline V gene are LNHDA and SQIVND (reference sequence). The CDR3 totals 15 residues. CDR3 sequence: CASTTGTGGGETQYF. The CDR3 DNA is TGTGCCAGTACCACCGGGACAGGGGGCGGAGAGACCCAGTACTTC.

V and J are TRBV28 and TRBJ2-1; 7 bases map to TRBD2. Trimming cost V 2 bases and J 4 bases; bases outside gene matches: 5. Per germline, CDR1 MDHEN and CDR2 SYDVKM. The CDR3 has 15 amino acids. The CDR3 sequence: CASSLVGGEYNEQFF. The DNA of the CDR3 is TGTGCCAGCAGTTTAGTGGGGGGGGAGTACAATGAGCAGTTCTTC.

There are a few counts of this clone. The chain has TRBV6-5 and TRBJ2-1, with D possibly TRBD2 on 6 matching bases. Germline V gene lookup returns CDR1 MNHEY and CDR2 SVGAGI. Trimming shortened V by 6 bases and J by 7 bases, and 16 bases separated the two germline ends. The CDR3 totals 14 residues. CDR3 in DNA: TGTGCCAGCAGATTGACTAGTATAAAAAATGAGCAGTTCTTC. Protein product: CASRLTSIKNEQFF.

The V and J genes are TRBV19 and TRBJ1-5; D call uncertain. Germline V gene data show CDR1 as LNHDA and CDR2 as SQIVND (reference sequence). Trimming removed 3 bases at V and 4 bases at J, with 13 bases between. This CDR3 is built from 15 residues. The CDR3 coding sequence is TGTGCCAGTAGTATCGTGAATGGCCGTAATCAGCCCCAGCATTTT. This encodes CASSIVNGRNQPQHF.

V gene TRBV9 combines with J gene TRBJ2-2; 8 bases agree with TRBD1. CDR3 size: 16 residues. From germline, CDR1 is SGDLS and CDR2 YYNGEE. Germline trimming cut 4 bases from V and 4 bases from J; bases unmatched to any gene: 9. CDR3 nucleotide sequence: TGTGCCAGCAGCCACCAGCAGGGGGCTAGCACCGGGGAGCTGTTTTTT. This gives the protein CASSHQQGASTGELFF. Together with reference TRBV9 and TRBJ2-2, the CDR3 gives the full variable domain: DSGVTQTPKHLITATGQRVTLRCSPRSGDLSVYWYQQSLDQGLQFLIQYYNGEERAKGNILERFSAQQFPDLHSELNLSSLELGDSALYFCASSHQQGASTGELFFGEGSRLTVL.

This clone appeared once. The rearrangement joins TRBV5-1 to TRBJ1-4, with TRBD1 as a possible D gene (5 bases). The CDR3 has 15 residues. Trimming took 7 bases from V and 6 from J, leaving 19 bases between them. The V gene's germline CDR1 is SGHRS and CDR2 YFSETQ. The CDR3 region is CASPTRSGGDEKLFF. In DNA form, the CDR3 reads TGCGCCAGCCCGACGAGGTCCGGGGGAGATGAAAAACTGTTTTTT.

This clone has a handful of counts. This chain joins TRBV10-3 and TRBJ2-1; perhaps TRBD1 as D (6 bases). CDR3 length equals 14 residues. V was cut by 7 bases and J by 2 bases, with 12 bases left in between. Germline CDR1 and CDR2: ENHRY and SYGVKD. The CDR3 DNA sequence: TGTGCCATCATGTCCAGGACAGCCTACAATGAGCAGTTCTTC. Residues: CAIMSRTAYNEQFF.

DNA of the CDR3: TGTGCCAGCAGCCAAAATACTGGCGGGCAGCCCCAGCATTTT. Amino acid sequence: CASSQNTGGQPQHF. The gene calls are TRBV3-1 (or the pseudogene TRBV3-2) and TRBJ1-5; D not certain. The V end lost 2 bases, the J end lost 7 bases, and 12 bases lay between the germline ends. Germline assignment: CDR1 LGHDT and CDR2 YNNKEL (reference sequence). The CDR3 has 14 amino acids.

The chain employs TRBV24-1 and TRBJ2-3, with TRBD2 matching over 7 bases. The CDR3 has 14 residues. CDR1 KGHDR and CDR2 SFDVKD come from the germline V gene. V was clipped by 5 bases and J by 3 bases; unmatched bases: 4. In nucleotides, the CDR3 is TGTGCCACCAGTGTCGGGAGGTGGACAGATACGCAGTATTTT. As protein: CATSVGRWTDTQYF.

In its sample, this clone was seen a few times. The V gene is TRBV7-2, the J gene TRBJ1-1; D possibly corresponds to TRBD1 (5 bases). Germline-derived CDR1 and CDR2 are SGHTA and FQGNSA. The V and J ends lost 5 bases and 10 bases respectively, with 14 bases between them. This CDR3 comprises 12 residues. Here the CDR3 DNA reads TGTGCCAGCAGCGCAGACCAGGGAAGAGCTTTCTTT. It yields the protein CASSADQGRAFF.

The V call is TRBV5-1, the J call TRBJ2-5, with D maybe TRBD1 (6 bases). The CDR3 length is 14 residues. Germline V gene lookup returns CDR1 SGHRS and CDR2 YFSETQ. V lost 3 bases to trimming and J lost 5 bases, with 14 bases between them. CDR3 nucleotides: TGCGCCAGCAGCTCATCACAGGGTACGGAGACCCAGTACTTC. Translated: CASSSSQGTETQYF.

The chain uses TRBV11-3 and TRBJ2-7; D might be TRBD1 (5 bases). Germline V lookup: CDR1 SGHNT, CDR2 YENEEA. Trimming pared 5 bases from V and 5 bases from J, leaving 13 bases between. This CDR3 has 13 residues. CDR3 sequence: CASSEDTVHEQYF. In DNA form, the CDR3 reads TGTGCCAGCAGCGAGGACACCGTCCACGAGCAGTACTTC.

This clone has only one observation. The rearrangement uses TRBV11-3 and TRBJ1-1; the D gene is possibly TRBD1 (5 bases). V was trimmed by 3 bases and J by 1 base, leaving 9 bases between them. CDR1 is SGHNT and CDR2 is YENEEA in the germline V gene. The CDR3 spans 14 residues. CDR3 in DNA: TGTGCCAGCAGCTTCAGGGCTACGAACACTGAAGCTTTCTTT. It encodes CASSFRATNTEAFF.